This is a list of T cell receptor beta chains from one sample in a study of shared clonotypes between healthy human individuals. The method was immunoSEQ multiplex PCR; TCRdb's version includes in-frame clones alone and lacks a portion of them. In the table there are about 2,100,000 clones, just over 90% of which are singletons. The sequencing input was naive CD8+ T cells from PBMCs. These receptors all come from a man aged 18 to 30 in good health. Some clones in this sample may be carry-over from other donors' samples. Both conserved end residues are part of each CDR3. The order of the fields is V gene, J gene, clone size, D gene, CDR3 protein, CDR3 DNA. A D gene is named only where the DNA matches it firmly. Where a row states a size, it is once, few, many or the class of an expanded clone; other rows omit it.

V: TRBV5-4
J: TRBJ1-1
size: NA
D: NA
CDR3: CASRGSALAAEAFF
DNA: TGTGCCAGCAGGGGATCTGCCCTGGCGGCTGAAGCTTTCTTT

V: TRBV10-3
J: TRBJ1-5
size: NA
D: NA
CDR3: CAISESGSQPQHF
DNA: TGTGCCATCAGTGAGTCAGGGTCTCAGCCCCAGCATTTT

V: TRBV15
J: TRBJ1-5
size: NA
D: TRBD1
CDR3: CATSRGGTGQPQHF
DNA: TGTGCCACCAGCAGAGGTGGGACAGGGCAGCCCCAGCATTTT

V: TRBV5-6
J: TRBJ2-1
size: NA
D: NA
CDR3: CASSFRRPYNEQFF
DNA: TGTGCCAGCAGCTTTAGGCGACCGTACAATGAGCAGTTCTTC

V: TRBV27
J: TRBJ2-7
size: NA
D: NA
CDR3: CASRPGLNYEQYF
DNA: TGTGCCAGCAGACCGGGACTGAACTACGAGCAGTACTTC

V: TRBV19
J: TRBJ1-5
size: NA
D: NA
CDR3: CASRPNRVVQPQHF
DNA: TGTGCCAGTAGGCCGAACAGGGTAGTTCAGCCCCAGCATTTT

V: TRBV5-1
J: TRBJ1-2
size: NA
D: NA
CDR3: CASSDRGQGYGYTF
DNA: TGCGCCAGCAGCGATCGGGGGCAGGGTTATGGCTACACCTTC

V: TRBV28
J: TRBJ1-1
size: NA
D: NA
CDR3: CASSLSTRGLTEAFF
DNA: TGTGCCAGCAGTTTATCTACCAGGGGATTAACTGAAGCTTTCTTT

V: TRBV27
J: TRBJ2-1
size: NA
D: TRBD2
CDR3: CASSLILAGGPSNEQFF
DNA: TGTGCCAGCAGCTTGATACTAGCGGGAGGTCCGAGTAATGAGCAGTTCTTC

V: TRBV5-6
J: TRBJ2-7
size: few
D: TRBD1
CDR3: CASSSGQGRTYEQYF
DNA: TGTGCCAGCAGCTCGGGACAGGGGAGAACCTACGAGCAGTACTTC

V: TRBV28
J: TRBJ2-7
size: NA
D: TRBD2
CDR3: CASSLWGEGLDEQYF
DNA: TGTGCCAGCAGTTTATGGGGGGAGGGCCTTGACGAGCAGTACTTC

V: TRBV28
J: TRBJ2-7
size: NA
D: TRBD2
CDR3: CASSFPKAGGVYEQYF
DNA: TGTGCCAGCAGTTTCCCTAAAGCGGGAGGCGTCTACGAGCAGTACTTC

V: TRBV5-1
J: TRBJ2-2
size: NA
D: NA
CDR3: CASSLARGGTGELFF
DNA: TGCGCCAGCAGCTTGGCCCGGGGAGGCACCGGGGAGCTGTTTTTT

V: TRBV4-3
J: TRBJ2-7
size: NA
D: TRBD1
CDR3: CASSQGLRQGIIYEQYF
DNA: TGCGCCAGCAGCCAGGGACTTAGACAGGGGATCATCTACGAGCAGTACTTC

V: TRBV9
J: TRBJ2-1
size: few
D: NA
CDR3: CASSEGQGEYYDEQFF
DNA: TGTGCCAGCAGCGAGGGTCAAGGGGAATATTACGATGAGCAGTTCTTC

V: TRBV6-5
J: TRBJ2-2
size: NA
D: TRBD1
CDR3: CASRAGQENTGELFF
DNA: TGTGCCAGCAGGGCGGGACAGGAAAACACCGGGGAGCTGTTTTTT